These T cell receptor beta chains were read from a single sample in a study of CD8+ T cells in alopecia areata. Sequenced by immunoSEQ multiplex PCR; TCRdb stores in-frame clones only, minus some. Of 150,000 to 250,000 clones listed, 60% are singletons. The sequenced sample was CD4+ T cells sorted from blood, obtained at week 4, from a patient treated with tofacitinib. These receptors originate from a human donor with alopecia areata. Each CDR3 is given with its conserved first and last residue. A D gene is named only where the DNA matches it firmly. Some rows mark clone size as missing; the rest say once, few, many or name a class of expanded clone.

d_call: .; v_call: TRBV6-5; j_call: TRBJ1-1; clone_size: .; cdr3_nt: TGTGCCAGCAGGGCGAAGGCGAACACTGAAGCTTTCTTT; cdr3_aa: CASRAKANTEAFF
d_call: .; v_call: TRBV29-1; j_call: TRBJ1-2; clone_size: .; cdr3_nt: TGCAGCGTACTAAGCCGCTGGGATGGCTACACCTTC; cdr3_aa: CSVLSRWDGYTF
d_call: .; v_call: TRBV20-1; j_call: TRBJ2-5; clone_size: .; cdr3_nt: TGCAGTGCGCGGGACGTCGTGACCCAGTACTTC; cdr3_aa: CSARDVVTQYF
d_call: .; v_call: TRBV5-1; j_call: TRBJ1-1; clone_size: few; cdr3_nt: TGCGCCAGCAGGATGGGGACCCTTAACACTGAAGCTTTCTTT; cdr3_aa: CASRMGTLNTEAFF
d_call: TRBD1; v_call: TRBV7-2; j_call: TRBJ1-1; clone_size: .; cdr3_nt: TGTGCCAGCAGCTCACTACAGGGGGGAGTCACTGAAGCTTTCTTT; cdr3_aa: CASSSLQGGVTEAFF
d_call: .; v_call: TRBV7-2; j_call: TRBJ1-2; clone_size: .; cdr3_nt: TGTGCCAGCAGCCAAAGCTCAACAGGGTTCTATGGCTACACCTTC; cdr3_aa: CASSQSSTGFYGYTF
d_call: .; v_call: TRBV5-6; j_call: TRBJ1-2; clone_size: .; cdr3_nt: TGTGCCAGCAGCTTGGTAAACGGCAAAGGGAACTATGGCTACACCTTC; cdr3_aa: CASSLVNGKGNYGYTF
d_call: .; v_call: TRBV6-6; j_call: TRBJ1-1; clone_size: .; cdr3_nt: TGTGCCAGCAGTTACGCTGGGGGCACTGAAGCTTTCTTT; cdr3_aa: CASSYAGGTEAFF
d_call: .; v_call: TRBV4-3; j_call: TRBJ1-4; clone_size: .; cdr3_nt: TGCGCCAGCAGCCAGAGACAGTTTAATGAAAAACTGTTTTTT; cdr3_aa: CASSQRQFNEKLFF
d_call: .; v_call: TRBV2; j_call: TRBJ2-5; clone_size: .; cdr3_nt: TGTGCCAGCAGTGAATCACGGGGACCGTCTTTCCGGGAGACCCAGTACTTC; cdr3_aa: CASSESRGPSFRETQYF
d_call: .; v_call: TRBV5-1; j_call: TRBJ1-1; clone_size: .; cdr3_nt: TGCGCCAGCAGCTTGTGGGCCCCAGAGAACACTGAAGCTTTCTTT; cdr3_aa: CASSLWAPENTEAFF
d_call: .; v_call: TRBV2; j_call: TRBJ1-1; clone_size: many; cdr3_nt: TGTGCCAGCAGTGAAGCGCTTCAAGGTCGGATGAACACTGAAGCTTTCTTT; cdr3_aa: CASSEALQGRMNTEAFF
d_call: .; v_call: TRBV29-1; j_call: TRBJ2-1; clone_size: .; cdr3_nt: TGCAGCGTTGGACCCGGCGCCGCGAATCCCCCCAATGAGCAGTTCTTC; cdr3_aa: CSVGPGAANPPNEQFF
d_call: TRBD1; v_call: TRBV28; j_call: TRBJ2-3; clone_size: few; cdr3_nt: TGTGCCAGCAGTTTATCCGGACAGGGGCTAGACACAGATACGCAGTATTTT; cdr3_aa: CASSLSGQGLDTDTQYF
d_call: TRBD1; v_call: TRBV4-2; j_call: TRBJ1-4; clone_size: .; cdr3_nt: TGTGCCAGCAGCCAAAGCACCAGGGCCTTTACAGGGGATTCTGAAAAACTGTTTTTT; cdr3_aa: CASSQSTRAFTGDSEKLFF
d_call: TRBD1; v_call: TRBV30; j_call: TRBJ1-5; clone_size: .; cdr3_nt: TGTGCCTGGAGTGGGGACAGGGGACAGCCCCAGCATTTT; cdr3_aa: CAWSGDRGQPQHF
d_call: TRBD1; v_call: TRBV28; j_call: TRBJ2-5; clone_size: .; cdr3_nt: TGTGCCACCGGGGACAGGGAGGAGACCCAGTACTTC; cdr3_aa: CATGDREETQYF
d_call: .; v_call: TRBV4-1; j_call: TRBJ1-5; clone_size: .; cdr3_nt: TGCGCCAGCAGCCAAGACAGGATCAATCAGCCCCAGCATTTT; cdr3_aa: CASSQDRINQPQHF
d_call: .; v_call: TRBV29-1; j_call: TRBJ2-3; clone_size: .; cdr3_nt: TGCAGCGTTGATAGGGGTCCAGATACGCAGTATTTT; cdr3_aa: CSVDRGPDTQYF
d_call: .; v_call: TRBV27; j_call: TRBJ1-5; clone_size: .; cdr3_nt: TGTGCCAGCAGTAACGAGGGGGTGACAGCCCAGCATTTT; cdr3_aa: CASSNEGVTAQHF
d_call: TRBD2; v_call: TRBV4-2; j_call: TRBJ2-1; clone_size: .; cdr3_nt: TGTGCCAGCAGCCAAGTACGGGACCTCAGCGGGGGTCTCAATGAGCAGTTCTTC; cdr3_aa: CASSQVRDLSGGLNEQFF
d_call: .; v_call: TRBV25-1; j_call: TRBJ1-2; clone_size: few; cdr3_nt: TGTGCCAGCAGACAGCCCGGGACTAACTATGGCTACACCTTC; cdr3_aa: CASRQPGTNYGYTF
d_call: .; v_call: TRBV11-3; j_call: TRBJ2-5; clone_size: .; cdr3_nt: TGTGCCAGCAGCCGGCGCGACTCCCAAGAGACCCAGTACTTC; cdr3_aa: CASSRRDSQETQYF
d_call: TRBD2; v_call: TRBV5-1; j_call: TRBJ2-1; clone_size: .; cdr3_nt: TGCGCCAGCAGCTTGGTAGAGGCTAGCGGGTACAATGAGCAGTTCTTC; cdr3_aa: CASSLVEASGYNEQFF
d_call: .; v_call: TRBV7-2; j_call: TRBJ2-2; clone_size: few; cdr3_nt: TGTGCCAGCAGCTTAGGTCGAGTCGGTCCCGGGGAGCTGTTTTTT; cdr3_aa: CASSLGRVGPGELFF
d_call: TRBD1; v_call: TRBV5-1; j_call: TRBJ1-1; clone_size: .; cdr3_nt: TGCGCCAGCAGCTCGAGGGCAGGGGGCGTCGTTACTGAAGCTTTCTTT; cdr3_aa: CASSSRAGGVVTEAFF
d_call: TRBD1; v_call: TRBV28; j_call: TRBJ2-1; clone_size: .; cdr3_nt: TGTGCCAGCAGCCTAACAGGGGCCTACAATGAGCAGTTCTTC; cdr3_aa: CASSLTGAYNEQFF
d_call: TRBD1; v_call: TRBV29-1; j_call: TRBJ1-1; clone_size: .; cdr3_nt: TGCAGCGTTGAGGAGGGACAGGGAATTATTGAAGCTTTCTTT; cdr3_aa: CSVEEGQGIIEAFF
d_call: .; v_call: TRBV9; j_call: TRBJ2-1; clone_size: .; cdr3_nt: TGTGCCAGCAGCGGGGCATGGGATGAGCAGTTCTTC; cdr3_aa: CASSGAWDEQFF
d_call: TRBD1; v_call: TRBV30; j_call: TRBJ1-2; clone_size: .; cdr3_nt: TGTGCCTGGAGACTCGACAGGGGGGCCGGCTACACCTTC; cdr3_aa: CAWRLDRGAGYTF
d_call: .; v_call: TRBV25-1; j_call: TRBJ2-3; clone_size: few; cdr3_nt: TGTGCCAGCAGTGAATATCAAGGGATGGATACGCAGTATTTT; cdr3_aa: CASSEYQGMDTQYF
d_call: TRBD2; v_call: TRBV4-3; j_call: TRBJ2-4; clone_size: .; cdr3_nt: TGCGCCAGCAGCCAGTCGGATAGCGGGGTCGGTCTGTACTTC; cdr3_aa: CASSQSDSGVGLYF
d_call: TRBD1; v_call: TRBV29-1; j_call: TRBJ2-6; clone_size: .; cdr3_nt: TGCAGCGTTGTCGGGACAGGGGGCAGCCGATCTGGGGCCAACGTCCTGACTTTC; cdr3_aa: CSVVGTGGSRSGANVLTF
d_call: TRBD1; v_call: TRBV29-1; j_call: TRBJ1-2; clone_size: .; cdr3_nt: TGCAGCTCCGCAGACAGGGCTAACTATGGCTACACCTTC; cdr3_aa: CSSADRANYGYTF
d_call: .; v_call: TRBV29-1; j_call: TRBJ1-1; clone_size: .; cdr3_nt: TGCAGCGTACTCGGTAGTATTGAAGCTTTCTTT; cdr3_aa: CSVLGSIEAFF
d_call: .; v_call: TRBV13; j_call: TRBJ1-2; clone_size: .; cdr3_nt: TGTGCCAGCAGCACCAGACAGGTCAACTATGGCTACACCTTC; cdr3_aa: CASSTRQVNYGYTF
d_call: .; v_call: TRBV29-1; j_call: TRBJ1-1; clone_size: .; cdr3_nt: TGCAGCTTTGGTGGGTGGAACACTGAAGCTTTCTTT; cdr3_aa: CSFGGWNTEAFF
d_call: .; v_call: TRBV15; j_call: TRBJ1-1; clone_size: once; cdr3_nt: TGTGCCACCAGCAGAGGTGGGGGAGGGAGCACTGAAGCTTTCTTT; cdr3_aa: CATSRGGGGSTEAFF
d_call: .; v_call: TRBV23-1; j_call: TRBJ2-5; clone_size: .; cdr3_nt: TGCGCCAGCAGTCAGTTGCCGGGTTCCTACCAAGAGACCCAGTACTTC; cdr3_aa: CASSQLPGSYQETQYF
d_call: TRBD1; v_call: TRBV5-6; j_call: TRBJ1-1; clone_size: .; cdr3_nt: TGTGCCAGCAGCTCGGGACAGTTAAGACTTCGCCCTGAAGCTTTCTTT; cdr3_aa: CASSSGQLRLRPEAFF
d_call: .; v_call: TRBV7-3; j_call: TRBJ2-3; clone_size: few; cdr3_nt: TGTGCCAGCAGCCGAGGAGGGGCGGCAGATACGCAGTATTTT; cdr3_aa: CASSRGGAADTQYF
d_call: .; v_call: TRBV4-1; j_call: TRBJ1-1; clone_size: few; cdr3_nt: TGCGCCAGCAGCCAAGAAACAGGGCGGACGAACACTGAAGCTTTCTTT; cdr3_aa: CASSQETGRTNTEAFF
d_call: .; v_call: TRBV5-1; j_call: TRBJ1-5; clone_size: .; cdr3_nt: TGCGCCAGCAGGATCACAGGAGATAGCAATCAGCCCCAGCATTTT; cdr3_aa: CASRITGDSNQPQHF
d_call: .; v_call: TRBV2; j_call: TRBJ2-7; clone_size: .; cdr3_nt: TGTGCCAGCCGGGCCGGACCCAGTAGGCACGAGCAGTACTTC; cdr3_aa: CASRAGPSRHEQYF
d_call: .; v_call: TRBV4-1; j_call: TRBJ2-3; clone_size: .; cdr3_nt: TGCGCCAGCAGCCAAGACAGGGGCACAGATACGCAGTATTTT; cdr3_aa: CASSQDRGTDTQYF
d_call: .; v_call: TRBV9; j_call: TRBJ1-1; clone_size: .; cdr3_nt: TGTGCCAGCAGCGTAGGGGGCAGCATGAACACTGAAGCTTTCTTT; cdr3_aa: CASSVGGSMNTEAFF
d_call: .; v_call: TRBV27; j_call: TRBJ2-3; clone_size: .; cdr3_nt: TGTGCCAGCAGTTTAGAAGTTTTGGCAGCTAGCACAGATACGCAGTATTTT; cdr3_aa: CASSLEVLAASTDTQYF
d_call: .; v_call: TRBV30; j_call: TRBJ1-5; clone_size: once; cdr3_nt: TGTGCCTGGAGGGAGGGCAGGAGGAATCAGCCCCAGCATTTT; cdr3_aa: CAWREGRRNQPQHF
d_call: TRBD1; v_call: TRBV7-9; j_call: TRBJ2-1; clone_size: .; cdr3_nt: TGTGCCAGCAGCTTTTCGGGACAGGGCCACAATGAGCAGTTCTTC; cdr3_aa: CASSFSGQGHNEQFF
d_call: .; v_call: TRBV4-1; j_call: TRBJ1-3; clone_size: .; cdr3_nt: TGCGCCAGCAGCCAAGTCCTGGGGGGAAACACCATATATTTT; cdr3_aa: CASSQVLGGNTIYF
d_call: .; v_call: TRBV11-2; j_call: TRBJ2-5; clone_size: .; cdr3_nt: TGTGCCAGCAGCCAATCGGGCCAAGAGACCCAGTACTTC; cdr3_aa: CASSQSGQETQYF
d_call: .; v_call: TRBV2; j_call: TRBJ2-5; clone_size: .; cdr3_nt: TGTGCCAGCAGCTTCGTACAAGAGACCCAGTACTTC; cdr3_aa: CASSFVQETQYF
d_call: TRBD1; v_call: TRBV6-6; j_call: TRBJ2-3; clone_size: .; cdr3_nt: TGTGCCAGCAGTTACCCGGGGGACAGGGGGCAGAATACGCAGTATTTT; cdr3_aa: CASSYPGDRGQNTQYF